These 20 T cell receptor beta chains originate from one sample sequenced in a study of Ad26.COV2.S vaccination and SARS-CoV-2 variants. The treatment was: some 20 received Ad26.COV2.S at low or high dose, single or two shots; 5 received placebo; per-sample allocation not given. All samples were drawn on day 63, counting from the first vaccine or placebo injection. The repertoire was sequenced with immunoSEQ multiplex PCR; TCRdb's copy has only in-frame clones and lacks some. The profile shows hundreds of thousands of clones, around 86% of them singletons. The sample in question was peripheral blood, obtained in a trial of Ad26.COV2.S vaccine versus placebo. The receptors stem from a person between 18 and 65 years old who received the Ad26.COV2.S COVID-19 vaccine or a placebo.

In this sample, this clone turned up once. V gene TRBV5-4 combines with J gene TRBJ1-1, with D unresolved. This CDR3 comprises 13 residues. Trimming cost V 2 bases and J 0 bases, with 5 bases left between them. Per the germline V gene, CDR1 is SGHNT and CDR2 is YYREEE (reference sequence). The CDR3 reads CASSLKMNTEAFF. CDR3 bases: TGTGCCAGCAGCTTAAAAATGAACACTGAAGCTTTCTTT.

The chain's CDR3 is CASSPLWGNYEQFF. The CDR3 DNA reads TGTGCCAGCAGTCCCTTATGGGGGAATTATGAGCAGTTCTTC. The rearrangement links TRBV6-5 to TRBJ2-1; tentatively, D is TRBD1 or TRBD2 (5 bases each). CDR3 length: 14 amino acids. Trimming stripped 5 bases from V and 8 bases from J, with 16 bases between. CDR1 and CDR2 (germline): MNHEY, SVGAGI.

This rearrangement joins TRBV7-2 to TRBJ2-3; no clear D. The CDR3 is 15 residues long. V was trimmed by 1 base and J by 2 bases, leaving 10 bases between them. The V gene's germline CDR1 is SGHTA and CDR2 FQGNSA. The CDR3 spells CASSLGLGYTDTQYF. For the CDR3, the DNA is TGTGCCAGCAGCTTAGGGTTAGGCTACACAGATACGCAGTATTTT.

This sequence joins TRBV5-1 and TRBJ2-7; D may be TRBD1 (6 bases). CDR1 is SGHRS, CDR2 YFSETQ, per germline. V was trimmed by 2 bases and J by 0 bases, leaving 12 bases between them. The CDR3 has 15 amino acids. As DNA, the CDR3 is TGCGCCAGCAGCTTTACAGGGCTCCTCTCCTACGAGCAGTACTTC. Amino acid sequence: CASSFTGLLSYEQYF. Full variable domain (remainder filled in from reference TRBV5-1 and TRBJ2-7): KAGVTQTPRYLIKTRGQQVTLSCSPISGHRSVSWYQQTPGQGLQFLFEYFSETQRNKGNFPGRFSGRQFSNSRSEMNVSTLELGDSALYLCASSFTGLLSYEQYFGPGTRLTVT.

CDR3: CASSLTGGYYEQYF. For the CDR3, the DNA is TGTGCCAGCAGCTTGACAGGGGGATACTACGAGCAGTACTTC. This chain joins TRBV7-2 and TRBJ2-7, with 9 bases matching TRBD1. Per the germline V gene, CDR1 is SGHTA and CDR2 is FQGNSA. This CDR3 is built from 14 residues. Germline trimming cut 3 bases from V and 3 bases from J; bases unmatched to any gene: 3.

The V and J genes are TRBV9 and TRBJ1-3, with a possible D match to TRBD1 (5 bases). The CDR3 runs 17 residues. V was pared by 0 bases and J by 0 bases, with 13 bases between. Germline assignment: CDR1 SGDLS and CDR2 YYNGEE. CDR3 nucleotide sequence: TGTGCCAGCAGCGTAGAGCTGGAGGGGCCCTCTGGAAACACCATATATTTT. It codes for CASSVELEGPSGNTIYF.

V and J are TRBV5-4 and TRBJ1-1; no firm D call. The germline V gene has CDR1 SGHNT and CDR2 YYREEE (reference sequence). Trimming removed 4 bases at V and 10 bases at J, with 14 bases between. This CDR3 region has 12 residues. CDR3 DNA: TGTGCCAGCAGCGGCAGGAGTTCTGGAGCTTTCTTT. Translated: CASSGRSSGAFF.

This clone is a singleton in its sample. This sample includes further DNA sequences coding for the same CDR3. This chain joins TRBV12-3 or TRBV12-4 and TRBJ1-6; D is ambiguous. The CDR3 contains 13 residues. Between the trimmed V and J ends, which lost 3 bases and 10 bases, there was a span of 10 bases. The CDR3 nucleotides are TGTGCCAGCAGTTTTACCCGTGGATCACCCCTCCACTTT. It yields the protein CASSFTRGSPLHF.

The rearrangement joins TRBV5-8 to TRBJ2-1, with 8 bases matching TRBD2. This CDR3 has 12 amino acids. The V and J ends lost 2 bases and 16 bases, in that order; junction bases with no gene match: 8. CDR1 SGHTS and CDR2 YDEGEE come from the germline V gene. The CDR3 reads CASSFPRTSLFF. CDR3 nucleotides: TGTGCCAGCAGCTTCCCCCGGACTAGCCTATTCTTC.

The chain uses TRBV6-5 and TRBJ1-6, with a possible D match to TRBD1 (6 bases). With 6 bases removed from V and 10 bases from J, the gap between germline ends came to 19 bases. Germline lookup yields CDR1 MNHEY and CDR2 SVGAGI. The CDR3 sequence is 15 residues long. CDR3 DNA sequence: TGTGCCAGCAGACCGACAGGATTTATCGAATCACCCCTCCACTTT. Its translation is CASRPTGFIESPLHF.

V gene TRBV5-1 combines with J gene TRBJ2-7; possible D gene TRBD2, 6 bases. Trimming pared 2 bases from V and 0 bases from J, leaving 9 bases between. CDR1 SGHRS and CDR2 YFSETQ come from the germline V gene. The CDR3 covers 14 residues. The CDR3 coding sequence is TGCGCCAGCAGCTTCGGGACTGTCTCCTACGAGCAGTACTTC. Protein: CASSFGTVSYEQYF.

The V gene is TRBV9, the J gene TRBJ1-4; TRBD1 matches at 9 bases. V dropped 0 bases and J dropped 11; count of bases not matched to a gene: 14. The CDR3 is 17 residues long. Germline lookup yields CDR1 SGDLS and CDR2 YYNGEE. The CDR3 bases are TGTGCCAGCAGCGTAGGCGGACAGGGGCCGCCTACTGCCAAACTGTTTTTT. Amino acids: CASSVGGQGPPTAKLFF. Drawing the rest from reference TRBV9 and TRBJ1-4, the complete variable domain is DSGVTQTPKHLITATGQRVTLRCSPRSGDLSVYWYQQSLDQGLQFLIQYYNGEERAKGNILERFSAQQFPDLHSELNLSSLELGDSALYFCASSVGGQGPPTAKLFFGSGTQLSVL.

The chain has TRBV5-4 and TRBJ1-1; a weak D match, TRBD1 (6 bases). Germline CDR1 reads SGHNT; CDR2 reads YYREEE (reference sequence). The length of the CDR3 is 12 residues. Deletions cut 2 bases from V and 5 bases from J, with 7 bases between. This chain's CDR3 is CASSFRGTEAFF. The CDR3 nucleotides read TGTGCCAGCAGCTTCAGGGGTACTGAAGCTTTCTTT.

V gene TRBV11-2 combines with J gene TRBJ1-4; 8 bases are a match to TRBD1. The CDR3 has 19 amino acids. Germline V gene sequence: CDR1 SGHAT, CDR2 FQNNGV. Trimming removed 0 bases from V and 0 bases from J; junction bases left unmatched: 9. CDR3 in amino acids: CASSLDYETGVATNEKLFF. CDR3 nucleotide sequence: TGTGCCAGCAGCTTAGATTACGAGACAGGGGTTGCAACTAATGAAAAACTGTTTTTT. The full variable domain, in which reference TRBV11-2 and TRBJ1-4 provide the parts outside the CDR3, is EAGVAQSPRYKIIEKRQSVAFWCNPISGHATLYWYQQILGQGPKLLIQFQNNGVVDDSQLPKDRFSAERLKGVDSTLKIQPAKLEDSAVYLCASSLDYETGVATNEKLFFGSGTQLSVL.

V is TRBV9 and J is TRBJ2-3; D uncertain. Trimming removed 4 bases at V and 0 bases at J, with 6 bases between. The CDR3 is 13 residues long. Germline lookup yields CDR1 SGDLS and CDR2 YYNGEE. CDR3 bases: TGTGCCAGCAGCCCCCTCAGCACAGATACGCAGTATTTT. It translates to CASSPLSTDTQYF.

CDR3 in amino acids: CASSLRGTGRVHNEQFF. CDR3 DNA: TGCGCCAGCAGCTTAAGGGGCACGGGTAGGGTGCACAATGAGCAGTTCTTC. The chain combines TRBV5-1 with TRBJ2-1, with D possibly being TRBD1 (5 bases). CDR1 and CDR2 (germline): SGHRS, YFSETQ. There are 17 residues in the CDR3. V lost 2 bases to trimming and J lost 5 bases, with 20 bases between them. The whole variable domain, remainder taken from reference TRBV5-1 and TRBJ2-1, is KAGVTQTPRYLIKTRGQQVTLSCSPISGHRSVSWYQQTPGQGLQFLFEYFSETQRNKGNFPGRFSGRQFSNSRSEMNVSTLELGDSALYLCASSLRGTGRVHNEQFFGPGTRLTVL.

The chain uses TRBV30 and TRBJ1-5; TRBD1 might be the D (5 bases). The ends were cut back, 2 bases at V and 3 bases at J, with 11 bases in the middle. The CDR3 spans 14 residues. Per germline, CDR1 GTSNPN and CDR2 SVGIG (reference sequence). The CDR3 DNA reads as TGTGCCTGGAGTCGGGACGGACCCAATCAGCCCCAGCATTTT. It codes for CAWSRDGPNQPQHF.

The J gene is TRBJ1-1, the V gene TRBV28, with D unresolved. The CDR3 runs to 12 residues. Germline lookup yields CDR1 MDHEN and CDR2 SYDVKM. Trimming took 2 bases from V and 5 from J, leaving 6 bases between them. The CDR3 coding sequence is TGTGCCAGCAGTTTACAGGTAACTGAAGCTTTCTTT. It specifies CASSLQVTEAFF.

This chain joins TRBV3-1 (or the pseudogene TRBV3-2) and TRBJ2-7; 10 nucleotides line up with TRBD2. The CDR3 consists of 16 residues. V lost 4 bases, J lost 3 bases, and 9 bases stayed unmatched. Germline V gene sequence: CDR1 LGHDT, CDR2 YNNKEL (reference sequence). The CDR3 sequence: CASSPISGGGDYEQYF. CDR3 bases: TGTGCCAGCAGCCCGATCAGCGGGGGGGGTGACTACGAGCAGTACTTC.

The chain has TRBV4-1 and TRBJ1-5; D remains ambiguous. CDR3 size: 15 residues. Germline CDR1 is MGHRA and CDR2 is YSYEKL. V lost 2 bases and J 0 bases, leaving 8 bases between the germline ends. The CDR3 sequence: CASSQHSGSNQPQHF. The CDR3 coding sequence is TGCGCCAGCAGCCAACATAGTGGTAGCAATCAGCCCCAGCATTTT.